One and the same sample provided the 27 T cell receptor beta chains below, sequenced in a study of cytomegalovirus exposure and HLA in healthy donors. 60 Vbeta and 13 Jbeta primers were used in PCR. Measured with immunoSEQ multiplex PCR; TCRdb has only the in-frame clones, and not every one. The sample has 83,000 or so clones; roughly 77% are singletons. Specimen: PBMCs. The receptors were sampled from a woman in her thirties or forties in good health and CMV-seropositive.

This clone has only a few counts. In DNA, the CDR3 is TGTGCCAGTAAAAAGGTCACTAGCGGGCATAATGAGCAGTTCTTC. Protein: CASKKVTSGHNEQFF. The V call is TRBV19, the J call TRBJ2-1, with TRBD2 matching 9 bases. The CDR3 consists of 15 residues. The germline V gene has CDR1 LNHDA and CDR2 SQIVND (reference sequence). Germline trimming cut 7 bases from V and 7 bases from J; bases unmatched to any gene: 11.

This chain links TRBV14 with TRBJ1-3; no reliable D call. Between the trimmed V and J ends, which lost 4 bases and 4 bases, there was a span of 17 bases. This CDR3 comprises 16 residues. CDR1 and CDR2 (germline): SGHDN, FVKESK. The CDR3 loop reads CASSPLQSGYGNTIYF. CDR3 coding DNA: TGTGCCAGCAGCCCTCTACAGAGCGGGTACGGAAACACCATATATTTT. Based on the CDR3 plus reference TRBV14 and TRBJ1-3, the full variable domain is EAGVTQFPSHSVIEKGQTVTLRCDPISGHDNLYWYRRVMGKEIKFLLHFVKESKQDESGMPNNRFLAERTGGTYSTLKVQPAELEDSGVYFCASSPLQSGYGNTIYFGEGSWLTVV.

The CDR3 loop reads CASSRAGENYGYTF. The DNA of the CDR3 is TGTGCCAGCAGTAGGGCAGGGGAGAACTATGGCTACACCTTC. The chain combines TRBV2 with TRBJ1-2, with D possibly TRBD1 on 6 matching bases. CDR1 is SNHLY, CDR2 FYNNEI, per germline. This CDR3 is 14 amino acids long. V lost 5 bases and J 2 bases, leaving 12 bases between the germline ends.

The chain uses TRBV4-1 and TRBJ2-7; 7 positions agree with TRBD1. V lost 0 bases to trimming and J lost 3 bases; unmatched junction nucleotides: 8. This CDR3 region has 16 residues. Germline values: CDR1 MGHRA, CDR2 YSYEKL. CDR3 nucleotide sequence: TGCGCCAGCAGCCAAGACTCGGGACAGAATCTCTACGAGCAGTACTTC. Its translation: CASSQDSGQNLYEQYF.

The chain has TRBV30 and TRBJ1-4; D is uncertain. V was pared by 0 bases and J by 5 bases, with 7 bases between. The CDR3 has 13 amino acids. The germline V gene has CDR1 GTSNPN and CDR2 SVGIG (reference sequence). The CDR3 protein is CAWSVSENEKLFF. The CDR3 coding sequence is TGTGCCTGGAGTGTATCGGAGAATGAAAAACTGTTTTTT. Drawing the rest from reference TRBV30 and TRBJ1-4, the complete variable domain is SQTIHQWPATLVQPVGSPLSLECTVEGTSNPNLYWYRQAAGRGLQLLFYSVGIGQISSEVPQNLSASRPQDRQFILSSKKLLLSDSGFYLCAWSVSENEKLFFGSGTQLSVL.

The chain is built from TRBV5-8 and TRBJ1-5, with D perhaps TRBD1 (5 bases). This CDR3 is 20 amino acids long. Germline V lookup: CDR1 SGHTS, CDR2 YDEGEE. V lost 7 bases and J lost 1, with 30 bases in between. DNA for the CDR3: TGTGCCAGCTGTCATGTGTGGGAAAAGGGGCGCTGGAAAAGCAATCAGCCCCAGCATTTT. Its translation: CASCHVWEKGRWKSNQPQHF. The full variable domain, completed using reference TRBV5-8 and TRBJ1-5, is EAGVTQSPTHLIKTRGQQATLRCSPISGHTSVYWYQQALGLGLQFLLWYDEGEERNRGNFPPRFSGRQFPNYSSELNVNALELEDSALYLCASCHVWEKGRWKSNQPQHFGDGTRLSIL.

The chain joins TRBV9 to TRBJ2-1; 7 bases agree with TRBD2. This CDR3 spans 15 amino acids. The germline CDR1 and CDR2 sequences are SGDLS and YYNGEE. J lost 3 bases, V lost 0 bases, and 3 bases had no gene match. The chain's CDR3 is CASSVVPSGYNEQFF. In DNA, the CDR3 is TGTGCCAGCAGCGTAGTGCCTAGCGGCTACAATGAGCAGTTCTTC.

This clone has a handful of counts. The gene calls are TRBV5-8 and TRBJ1-1; D remains unclear. From germline, CDR1 is SGHTS and CDR2 YDEGEE. The CDR3 covers 12 residues. Deletions cut 1 base from V and 6 bases from J, with 7 bases between. CDR3 residues: CASSLTRAEAFF. In DNA form, the CDR3 reads TGTGCCAGCAGCTTGACGAGGGCTGAAGCTTTCTTT.

The genes are TRBV2 and TRBJ2-1; a weak D match, TRBD2 (6 bases). Germline CDR1 SNHLY, CDR2 FYNNEI. The CDR3 extends over 19 amino acids. The germline V and J ends were trimmed by 7 bases and 3 bases, with 28 bases remaining between them. CDR3 DNA: TGTGCCAGCACCATACCGGGGGACCCCAACCATCCGCTCTACAATGAGCAGTTCTTC. It encodes CASTIPGDPNHPLYNEQFF.

Notes on this clone: A junction end diverges from the germline sequence, so it may reflect a read error. The chain has TRBV28 and TRBJ2-7, with 7 bases that match TRBD1. The germline CDR1 and CDR2 sequences are MDHEN and SYDVKM. The CDR3 contains 11 residues. CDR3 residues: CASSSGQVLDF. Here the CDR3 DNA reads TGTGCCAGCAGTTCCGGACAGGTATTGGACTTC.

This chain uses TRBV29-1 with TRBJ2-7, with D possibly TRBD1 on 5 matching bases. Germline assignment: CDR1 SQVTM and CDR2 ANQGSEA. Trimming removed 7 bases from V and 0 bases from J, with 19 bases in between. CDR3 size: 15 residues. DNA of the CDR3: TGCAGCGCCGTACCCCGCGACAGACCCTCCTACGAGCAGTACTTC. Amino acid sequence: CSAVPRDRPSYEQYF.

This chain links TRBV7-8 with TRBJ2-7; 7 nucleotides line up with TRBD1. The CDR3 extends over 14 amino acids. The germline CDR1 and CDR2 sequences are SGHVS and FQNEAQ. The junction had 5 bases not matched to a gene; V was cut back by 4 bases and J by 2 bases. CDR3 DNA: TGTGCCAGCAGCTCGTCCGGGACAGCCTACGAGCAGTACTTC. This translates into CASSSSGTAYEQYF.

V gene TRBV10-1 combines with J gene TRBJ2-5; D is possibly TRBD2 (5 bases). There are 13 residues in the CDR3. The V gene lost 4 bases and the J gene lost 6 bases, with 12 bases spanning the gap. Germline V gene sequence: CDR1 WNHNN, CDR2 SYGVQD (reference sequence). CDR3 bases: TGCGCCAGCAGTGTTGGGAGAGGGCAGACCCAGTACTTC. Translation: CASSVGRGQTQYF.

V is TRBV4-2 and J is TRBJ1-2, with D uncertain. The CDR3 has 13 amino acids. CDR1 LGHNA and CDR2 YNFKEQ come from the germline V gene. Trimming left V 0 bases short and J 4 bases short, with 6 bases between. The CDR3 region is CASSQEEGYGYTF. The CDR3, as DNA: TGTGCCAGCAGCCAAGAAGAGGGCTATGGCTACACCTTC.

Points on this clone: The sample holds other DNA sequences that translate to the same CDR3. The rearrangement joins TRBV20-1 to TRBJ2-7; D ambiguous. The length of the CDR3 is 11 residues. Germline CDR1 is DFQATT and CDR2 is SNEGSKA (reference sequence). The V end was cut by 0 bases, the J end by 3 bases, with 3 bases between. CDR3 residues: CSARDYYEQYF. The CDR3 DNA reads as TGCAGTGCTAGAGACTACTACGAGCAGTACTTC.

As concerns this clone: Other nucleotide sequences from this sample produce the same CDR3. V is TRBV7-6 and J is TRBJ2-5; 13 bases are shared with TRBD2. Unmatched junction bases numbered 18, after V lost 6 bases and J lost 5 bases. The CDR3 spans 19 residues. CDR1 is SGHVS, CDR2 FNYEAQ, per germline. This CDR3 is CASRAGTSGVQTQSETQYF. The CDR3 coding sequence is TGTGCCAGCAGGGCCGGGACTAGCGGGGTCCAAACCCAATCGGAGACCCAGTACTTC.

The V call is TRBV9, the J call TRBJ2-1; 13 nucleotides line up with TRBD2. V lost 0 bases, J lost 7 bases, and 1 base stayed unmatched. The length of the CDR3 is 15 residues. Germline V CDR1 and CDR2: SGDLS, YYNGEE. The CDR3 reads CASSVGTSGGNEQFF. In DNA form, the CDR3 reads TGTGCCAGCAGCGTAGGGACTAGCGGGGGTAATGAGCAGTTCTTC. The full variable domain, with the rest looked up from reference TRBV9 and TRBJ2-1, is DSGVTQTPKHLITATGQRVTLRCSPRSGDLSVYWYQQSLDQGLQFLIQYYNGEERAKGNILERFSAQQFPDLHSELNLSSLELGDSALYFCASSVGTSGGNEQFFGPGTRLTVL.

The chain recombines TRBV18 with TRBJ2-3, with 7 positions matching TRBD2. Germline lookup yields CDR1 KGHSH and CDR2 LQKENI. The CDR3 loop spans 13 amino acids. V was pared by 2 bases and J by 12 bases, with 8 bases of the junction left unmatched. The CDR3 is CASSPSSREFQYF. In nucleotides, the CDR3 is TGTGCCAGCTCACCAAGCTCGCGGGAGTTCCAGTATTTT.

This rearrangement joins TRBV7-3 to TRBJ2-3, with 7 bases fitting TRBD1. The trim removed 4 bases at V and 2 bases at J, leaving 12 bases unmatched. In germline, CDR1 is SGHTA, CDR2 FQGTGA. CDR3 length: 17 residues. As DNA, the CDR3 is TGTGCCAGCAGCTCCCAGCCCGGGACAGCCGTCACAGATACGCAGTATTTT. It encodes CASSSQPGTAVTDTQYF.

The V and J genes are TRBV18 and TRBJ2-1; a possible D gene is TRBD1 (5 bases). CDR1 KGHSH and CDR2 LQKENI come from the germline V gene. V was clipped by 9 bases and J by 8 bases, with 17 bases between them. The CDR3 has 13 residues. The CDR3 loop reads CASQDKPGDEQFF. CDR3 DNA: TGTGCCAGTCAGGACAAGCCTGGGGATGAGCAGTTCTTC.

This chain uses TRBV5-6 with TRBJ1-3, with no clear D. Germline CDR1 reads SGHDT; CDR2 reads YYEEEE. The CDR3 spans 14 residues. V gave up 1 base and J gave up 0 bases, with 5 bases separating them. CDR3 in amino acids: CASSLISSGNTIYF. CDR3 DNA sequence: TGTGCCAGCAGCTTGATTAGCTCTGGAAACACCATATATTTT.

To note about this clone: This CDR3 is also generated by other DNA sequences in the sample. The chain uses TRBV18 and TRBJ2-7, with 8 bases matching TRBD1. Germline CDR1 reads KGHSH; CDR2 reads LQKENI. This CDR3 is built from 13 residues. The junction had 4 bases not matched to a gene; V was cut back by 2 bases and J by 7 bases. The CDR3, as DNA: TGTGCCAGCTCACCAGGACAGGGCAGAGAGCAGTACTTC. Translation gives CASSPGQGREQYF.

The chain is built from TRBV29-1 and TRBJ2-1; the match to TRBD2 covers 7 bases. The CDR3 totals 16 residues. V was clipped by 0 bases and J by 5 bases; unmatched bases: 10. Per the germline V gene, CDR1 is SQVTM and CDR2 is ANQGSEA. The CDR3 here is CSVEDPTSLLDNEQFF. The CDR3 bases are TGCAGCGTTGAAGATCCGACTAGCTTACTCGACAATGAGCAGTTCTTC.

This clone was counted once. The rearrangement links TRBV9 to TRBJ1-1, with D unclear. The CDR3 sequence is 15 residues long. From germline, CDR1 is SGDLS and CDR2 YYNGEE. The V end was cut by 5 bases, the J end by 4 bases, with 18 bases between. Written as DNA, the CDR3 is TGTGCCAGCAGTTCTATCGGTCTTTTTCCCACTGAAGCTTTCTTT. It specifies CASSSIGLFPTEAFF.

The V gene is TRBV7-8, the J gene TRBJ2-5; D not resolved. The CDR3 is 17 residues long. Germline lookup yields CDR1 SGHVS and CDR2 FQNEAQ. V lost 5 bases, J lost 5 bases, and 24 bases lay in between. In DNA form, the CDR3 reads TGTGCCAGCAGCCAAAGTTCTCTACTACCCAAATGGGAGACCCAGTACTTC. It translates to CASSQSSLLPKWETQYF.

V and J are TRBV5-1 and TRBJ2-3, with D possibly TRBD2 on 5 matching bases. CDR1 is SGHRS and CDR2 is YFSETQ in the germline V gene. The CDR3 is 13 amino acids. Trimming left V 5 bases short and J 4 bases short, with 11 bases between. Here the CDR3 DNA reads TGCGCCAGCAGGGGGTACGGGGCAGATACGCAGTATTTT. Translated: CASRGYGADTQYF. The whole variable domain, filled in from reference TRBV5-1 and TRBJ2-3, reads KAGVTQTPRYLIKTRGQQVTLSCSPISGHRSVSWYQQTPGQGLQFLFEYFSETQRNKGNFPGRFSGRQFSNSRSEMNVSTLELGDSALYLCASRGYGADTQYFGPGTRLTVL.

This chain connects TRBV6-5 to TRBJ2-7, with TRBD2 identical over 8 bases. The CDR3 spans 13 residues. From germline, CDR1 is MNHEY and CDR2 SVGAGI. V lost 6 bases, J lost 3 bases, and 4 bases stayed unmatched. CDR3 region: CASSTGLGYEQYF. In nucleotides, the CDR3 is TGTGCCAGCAGCACGGGACTAGGCTACGAGCAGTACTTC.